Listed below are T cell receptor beta chains from one sample, sequenced in a study of blood T cell repertoires in COVID-19. Sequenced by immunoSEQ multiplex PCR; TCRdb stores in-frame clones only, minus some. The repertoire holds 230,000 or so clones, about 85% seen once, with less than 8.5% in the top ten. The sequencing input was PBMCs or T cells enriched from blood (not recorded which). These receptor sequences come from a woman between 45 and 65 years old who had been exposed to COVID-19. The CDR3 runs from the conserved cysteine through the conserved F or W. Fields, in order: D gene, V gene, J gene, clone size, CDR3 length, CDR3 DNA, CDR3 protein. The D gene is left open where the match is weak. For some rows the clone size is stated as once, few or many, or as a class when expanded; others skip it.

TRBD1	TRBV28	TRBJ1-4	.	15	TGTGCCAGCAGTTTAAGAGGGACAGGCAGTAGGAAACTGTTTTTT	CASSLRGTGSRKLFF
TRBD1	TRBV5-4	TRBJ1-6	.	15	TGTGCCAGCAGCTCCGGACAGGGGCAGAGTTCACCCCTCCACTTT	CASSSGQGQSSPLHF
TRBD2	TRBV5-5	TRBJ2-2	.	15	TGTGCCAGCACCCAGGTAGCGGGGGTGGCCGGGGAGCTGTTTTTT	CASTQVAGVAGELFF
.	TRBV19	TRBJ1-5	.	14	TGTGCCAGTAGTATCAGGGGAAGCAATCAGCCCCAGCATTTT	CASSIRGSNQPQHF
.	TRBV11-2	TRBJ2-3	.	13	TGTGCCAGCAGCCTTCAACAGCGGACTACGCAGTATTTT	CASSLQQRTTQYF
TRBD1	TRBV3-1/TRBV3-2	TRBJ1-1	once	15	TGTGCCAGCAGCCCCAGTCACAGGGGGCAGACTGAAGCTTTCTTT	CASSPSHRGQTEAFF
.	TRBV19	TRBJ1-1	.	13	TGTGCCAGTAGTTCCGTCAGGGGAACTGAAGCTTTCTTT	CASSSVRGTEAFF
.	TRBV7-9	TRBJ1-3	.	16	TGTGCCAGCAGCCCGGACTCCCTGCAGCCTGGAAACACCATATATTTT	CASSPDSLQPGNTIYF
TRBD1	TRBV5-5	TRBJ1-4	.	14	TGTGCCAGCAGCCATATAGGGGGCGATGAAAAACTGTTTTTT	CASSHIGGDEKLFF
TRBD1	TRBV5-4	TRBJ2-1	.	15	TGTGCCAGCAGCTTGGACCCGACAGGGGGGGGTGAGCAGTTCTTC	CASSLDPTGGGEQFF
.	TRBV7-8	TRBJ1-5	.	16	TGTGCCAGCAGCATTTACACAGGGCTTTCCAATCAGCCCCAGCATTTT	CASSIYTGLSNQPQHF
.	TRBV7-8	TRBJ1-6	.	15	TGTGCCAGCAGCTTAGATCACAGGGCTGGCTCACCCCTCCACTTT	CASSLDHRAGSPLHF
.	TRBV9	TRBJ1-1	.	16	TGTGCCAGCACCCCTCTCGAGGGAGCGCGAAGGACTGAAGCTTTCTTT	CASTPLEGARRTEAFF
TRBD1	TRBV5-1	TRBJ1-2	.	13	TGCGCCAGCAGCTCGACAGGGCCTTATGGCTACACCTTC	CASSSTGPYGYTF
.	TRBV10-3	TRBJ1-2	once	14	TGTGCCATCAGTGAGACAGCAGGGGTGGACGGCTACACCTTC	CAISETAGVDGYTF
.	TRBV6-7	TRBJ1-3	.	18	TGTGCCAGCAGTTACTACGCAGCGCCTCTTGACCCTGGAAACACCATATATTTT	CASSYYAAPLDPGNTIYF
.	TRBV11-2	TRBJ2-5	.	16	TGTGCCAGCAGCTCCGGGCCGGGGGGCCTGCAAGAGACCCAGTACTTC	CASSSGPGGLQETQYF
.	TRBV11-1	TRBJ2-5	.	14	TGTGCCAGCAGCTCCGGGGGTAACCAAGAGACCCAGTACTTC	CASSSGGNQETQYF
TRBD2	TRBV5-1	TRBJ2-1	.	17	TGCGCCAGCAGCTTGGTTGGGACTAGCGGGGGGGCCGGAGAGCAGTTCTTC	CASSLVGTSGGAGEQFF
.	TRBV6-6	TRBJ1-3	.	15	TGTGCCAGCAGTCCTTTGACCGGCTCGAGGAACACCATATATTTT	CASSPLTGSRNTIYF
.	TRBV28	TRBJ1-1	.	11	TGTGCCAGCAGCCCGAGGGGGGGAGCTTTCTTT	CASSPRGGAFF
.	TRBV3-1/TRBV3-2	TRBJ1-6	.	12	TGTGCCAGCAGCCTTATTAATTCACCCCTCCACTTT	CASSLINSPLHF
.	TRBV4-3	TRBJ2-7	.	14	TGCGCCAGCAGCCAAGTTAGGGGTTATCACGAGCAGTACTTC	CASSQVRGYHEQYF
TRBD1	TRBV6-2/TRBV6-3	TRBJ2-4	.	17	TGTGCCAGCAGTTACCTCAGGGGGCCCATAGCCAAAAACATTCAGTACTTC	CASSYLRGPIAKNIQYF
.	TRBV7-9	TRBJ2-7	.	14	TGTGCCAGCAGCTCCCGGGACACCCCCTACGAGCAGTACTTC	CASSSRDTPYEQYF
TRBD1	TRBV5-4	TRBJ2-1	.	15	TGTGCCAGCAGCCCCGGGACAGGTTCCTACAATGAGCAGTTCTTC	CASSPGTGSYNEQFF
TRBD1	TRBV6-1	TRBJ1-2	.	16	TGTGCCAGCAGTGTAGGACAGGGGGCGGGTAACTATGGCTACACCTTC	CASSVGQGAGNYGYTF
TRBD1	TRBV10-3	TRBJ2-5	.	15	TGTGCCATCAGTGAGGAAAGGGGGCGTGGAGAGACCCAGTACTTC	CAISEERGRGETQYF
TRBD2	TRBV9	TRBJ2-7	.	14	TGTGCCAGCGGGAAAGGACTAGCGGGGGAGAGGCAGTACTTC	CASGKGLAGERQYF
.	TRBV5-8	TRBJ1-5	.	13	TGTGCCAGCAGCGACCAGGGCGATCAGCCCCAGCATTTT	CASSDQGDQPQHF
.	TRBV5-4	TRBJ1-2	.	15	TGTGCCAGCAGCTTGGCCGGAGGCAGTAACTATGGCTACACCTTC	CASSLAGGSNYGYTF
TRBD1	TRBV6-6	TRBJ1-6	.	14	TGTGCCAGCAGTTACGGACAGGTCGGTTCACCCCTCCACTTT	CASSYGQVGSPLHF
TRBD1	TRBV2	TRBJ2-5	.	14	TGTGCCAGCAAGGTGCAGGGGGCTGGAGAGACCCAGTACTTC	CASKVQGAGETQYF
TRBD1	TRBV19	TRBJ1-5	.	17	TGTGCCAGTACTCCGGGACAGGGGCGGAGGAGCAATCAGCCCCAGCATTTT	CASTPGQGRRSNQPQHF
.	TRBV5-8	TRBJ2-5	.	15	TGTGCCAGCAGCTTGTTGCGGGGATCCTTTGAGACCCAGTACTTC	CASSLLRGSFETQYF
.	TRBV5-4	TRBJ1-1	few	13	TGTGCCAGCAGCGTCTTCAGGGAGGCGGAAGCTTTCTTT	CASSVFREAEAFF
TRBD2	TRBV2	TRBJ2-2	.	15	TGTGCCAGCAGCCCCCCGGGACTAGCGGTAGGGGAGCTGTTTTTT	CASSPPGLAVGELFF
TRBD1	TRBV25-1	TRBJ1-1	.	12	TGTGCCAGCAGTCCTTCAGGGGGCGAAGCTTTCTTT	CASSPSGGEAFF
.	TRBV13	TRBJ2-1	.	15	TGTGCCAGCAGCCCCACGACCGGGACCTACAATGAGCAGTTCTTC	CASSPTTGTYNEQFF
.	TRBV12-3/TRBV12-4	TRBJ2-7	.	13	TGTGCCAGCAGGCCGCCTCGAGGGAGCGAGCAGTACTTC	CASRPPRGSEQYF
TRBD1	TRBV6-1	TRBJ1-4	.	16	TGTGCCAGCAGTGATTCGGACAGGGGCGGAAGGGAAAAACTGTTTTTT	CASSDSDRGGREKLFF
.	TRBV7-2	TRBJ2-5	once	14	TGTGCCAGCAGCTTAGCGACGGCAGCGGAGACCCAGTACTTC	CASSLATAAETQYF
.	TRBV9	TRBJ2-5	few	15	TGTGCCAGCAGCGCGTGCGGGGGCGGGGGAGAGACCCAGTACTTC	CASSACGGGGETQYF
.	TRBV6-5	TRBJ2-5	once	14	TGTGCCAGCGCCAAGGGGGAAGTTTGGGAGACCCAGTACTTC	CASAKGEVWETQYF
TRBD1	TRBV27	TRBJ1-1	.	14	TGTGCCAGCAGTTTATTGACAGGGACTGGACTAGCTTTCTTT	CASSLLTGTGLAFF
.	TRBV6-5	TRBJ1-2	.	14	TGTGCCAGCAGTTACTCGGAGGGGATGAATGGCTACACCTTC	CASSYSEGMNGYTF
.	TRBV5-1	TRBJ1-1	.	14	TGCGCCAGTACCCGGGACAAGGGCGTCAGTGAAGCTTTCTTT	CASTRDKGVSEAFF
.	TRBV10-1	TRBJ1-6	.	13	TGCGCCACCAGACAGGAAAATAATTCACCCCTCCACTTT	CATRQENNSPLHF
.	TRBV24-1	TRBJ1-5	few	15	TGTGCCACCAGTGATTCCAGACAGGCGGATCAGCCCCAGCATTTT	CATSDSRQADQPQHF
TRBD2	TRBV5-4	TRBJ2-2	.	16	TGTGCCAGCAGCTCGCCCGGACTAGCGGGCACCGGGGAGCTGTTTTTT	CASSSPGLAGTGELFF
.	TRBV29-1	TRBJ1-2	once	11	TGCAGCGTGTGGGGAGACTATGGCTACACCTTC	CSVWGDYGYTF
TRBD2	TRBV27	TRBJ2-1	.	13	TGTGCCAGCAGTTTAGGACTAGCCGGGGAGCAGTTCTTC	CASSLGLAGEQFF
TRBD1	TRBV5-1	TRBJ1-1	once	15	TGCGCCAGCAGCCCTGACAGGGGGCGAGGTCGGGAAGCTTTCTTT	CASSPDRGRGREAFF
TRBD1	TRBV6-2/TRBV6-3	TRBJ2-7	.	16	TGTGCCAGCAGTTACTCGAGACAGGGGGCTATCTACGAGCAGTACTTC	CASSYSRQGAIYEQYF
.	TRBV6-2/TRBV6-3	TRBJ1-1	.	14	TGTGCCAGCAGCCAGATGGAGAGGAGGGGTGAAGCTTTCTTT	CASSQMERRGEAFF